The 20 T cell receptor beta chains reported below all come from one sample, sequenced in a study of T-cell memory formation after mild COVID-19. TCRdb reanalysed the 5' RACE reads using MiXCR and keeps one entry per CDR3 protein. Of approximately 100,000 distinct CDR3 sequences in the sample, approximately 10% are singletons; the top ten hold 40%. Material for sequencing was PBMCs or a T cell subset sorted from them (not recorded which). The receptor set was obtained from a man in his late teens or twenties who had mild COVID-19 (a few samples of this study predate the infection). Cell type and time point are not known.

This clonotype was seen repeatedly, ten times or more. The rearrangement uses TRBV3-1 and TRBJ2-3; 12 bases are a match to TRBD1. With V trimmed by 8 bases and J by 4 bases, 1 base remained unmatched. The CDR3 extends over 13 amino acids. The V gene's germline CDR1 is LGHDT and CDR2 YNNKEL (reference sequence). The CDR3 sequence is CASRDRGPDTQYF. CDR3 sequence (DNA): TGTGCCAGCCGGGACAGGGGGCCAGATACGCAGTATTTT.

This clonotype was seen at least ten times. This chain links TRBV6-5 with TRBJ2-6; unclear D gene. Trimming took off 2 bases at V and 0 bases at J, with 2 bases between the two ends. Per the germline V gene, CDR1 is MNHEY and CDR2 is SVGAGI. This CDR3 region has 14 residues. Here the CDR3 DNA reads TGTGCCAGCAGTTACGGCTCTGGGGCCAACGTCCTGACTTTC. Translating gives CASSYGSGANVLTF.

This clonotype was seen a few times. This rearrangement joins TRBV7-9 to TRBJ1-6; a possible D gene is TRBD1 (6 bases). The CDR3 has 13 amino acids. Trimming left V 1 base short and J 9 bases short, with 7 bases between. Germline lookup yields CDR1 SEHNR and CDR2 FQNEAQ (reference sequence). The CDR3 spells CASSLGRGSPLHF. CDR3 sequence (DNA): TGTGCCAGCAGCTTAGGCAGGGGTTCACCCCTCCACTTT.

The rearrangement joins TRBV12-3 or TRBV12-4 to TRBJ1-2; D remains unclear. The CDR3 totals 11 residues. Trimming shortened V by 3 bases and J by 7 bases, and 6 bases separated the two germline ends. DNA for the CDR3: TGTGCCAGCAGTTTCGGAGGTGGCTACACCTTC. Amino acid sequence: CASSFGGGYTF.

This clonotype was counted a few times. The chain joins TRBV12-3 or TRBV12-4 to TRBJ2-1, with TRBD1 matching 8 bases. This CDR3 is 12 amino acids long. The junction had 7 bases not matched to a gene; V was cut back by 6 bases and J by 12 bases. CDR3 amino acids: CASSNRGIVQFF. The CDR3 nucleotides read TGTGCCAGCAGCAACAGGGGGATCGTGCAGTTCTTC.

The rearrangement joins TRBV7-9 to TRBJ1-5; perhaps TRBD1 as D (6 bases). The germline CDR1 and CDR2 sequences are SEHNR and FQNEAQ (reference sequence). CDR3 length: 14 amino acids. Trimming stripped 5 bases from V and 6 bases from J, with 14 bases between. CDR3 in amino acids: CASSATQGSQPQHF. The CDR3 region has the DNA TGTGCCAGCAGCGCAACTCAGGGGAGTCAGCCCCAGCATTTT.

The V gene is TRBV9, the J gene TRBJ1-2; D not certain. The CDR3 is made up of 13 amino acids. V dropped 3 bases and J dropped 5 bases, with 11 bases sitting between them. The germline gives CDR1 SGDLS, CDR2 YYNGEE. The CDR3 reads CASSGTEEYGYTF. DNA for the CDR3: TGTGCCAGCAGCGGGACCGAAGAGTATGGCTACACCTTC.

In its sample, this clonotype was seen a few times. The CDR3, as DNA: TGCAGCGTTGAAAGCGAGGGATACGAGCAGTACTTC. It codes for CSVESEGYEQYF. The V gene is TRBV29-1, the J gene TRBJ2-7; perhaps TRBD2 as D (5 bases). V was clipped by 2 bases and J by 4 bases, with 9 bases between them. This CDR3 has 12 amino acids. Germline V gives CDR1 SQVTM, CDR2 ANQGSEA.

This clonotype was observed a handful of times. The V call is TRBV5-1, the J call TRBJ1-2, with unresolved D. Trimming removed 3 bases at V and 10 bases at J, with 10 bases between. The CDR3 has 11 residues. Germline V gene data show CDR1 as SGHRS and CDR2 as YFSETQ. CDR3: CASSSRDDYTF. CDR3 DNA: TGCGCCAGCAGCTCGCGCGACGACTACACCTTC. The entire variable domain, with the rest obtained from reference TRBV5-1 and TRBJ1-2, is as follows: KAGVTQTPRYLIKTRGQQVTLSCSPISGHRSVSWYQQTPGQGLQFLFEYFSETQRNKGNFPGRFSGRQFSNSRSEMNVSTLELGDSALYLCASSSRDDYTFGSGTRLTVV.

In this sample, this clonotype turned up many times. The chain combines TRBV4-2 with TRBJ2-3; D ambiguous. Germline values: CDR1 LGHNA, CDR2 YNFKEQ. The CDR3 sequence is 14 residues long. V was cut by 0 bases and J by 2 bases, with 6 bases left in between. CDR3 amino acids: CASSQEGATDTQYF. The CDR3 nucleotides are TGTGCCAGCAGCCAAGAAGGAGCCACAGATACGCAGTATTTT.

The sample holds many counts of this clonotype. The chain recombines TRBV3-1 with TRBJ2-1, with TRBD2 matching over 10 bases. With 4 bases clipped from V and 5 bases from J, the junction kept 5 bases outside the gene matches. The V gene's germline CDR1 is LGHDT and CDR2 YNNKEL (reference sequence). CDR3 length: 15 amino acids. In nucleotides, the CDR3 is TGTGCCAGCAGCCTAGCGGGGGGCCTAGACAATGAGCAGTTCTTC. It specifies CASSLAGGLDNEQFF.

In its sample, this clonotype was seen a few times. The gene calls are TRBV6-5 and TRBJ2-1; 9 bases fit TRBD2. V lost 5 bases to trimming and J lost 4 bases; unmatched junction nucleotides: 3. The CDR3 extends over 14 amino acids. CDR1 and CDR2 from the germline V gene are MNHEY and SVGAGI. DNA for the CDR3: TGTGCCAGCAGTAAGCGGGGGGCGTACAATGAGCAGTTCTTC. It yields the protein CASSKRGAYNEQFF.

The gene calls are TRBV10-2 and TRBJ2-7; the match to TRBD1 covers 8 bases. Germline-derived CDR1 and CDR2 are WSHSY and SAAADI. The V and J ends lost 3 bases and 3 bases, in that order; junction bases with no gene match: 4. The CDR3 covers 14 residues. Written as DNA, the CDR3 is TGCGCCAGCAGTGAATGGACAGGGTACTACGAGCAGTACTTC. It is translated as CASSEWTGYYEQYF.

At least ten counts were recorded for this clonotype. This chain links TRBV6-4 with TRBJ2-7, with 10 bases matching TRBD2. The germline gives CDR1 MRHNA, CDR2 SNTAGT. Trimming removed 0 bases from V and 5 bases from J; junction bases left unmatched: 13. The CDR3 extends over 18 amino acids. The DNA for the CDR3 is TGTGCCAGCAGTGACTCGACGGCTAGCGGGGGCCTTAAGCACGAGCAGTACGTC. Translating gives CASSDSTASGGLKHEQYV.

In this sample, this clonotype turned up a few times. CDR3 residues: CASSWGVSYNEQFF. The CDR3 DNA reads as TGTGCCAGCAGTTGGGGGGTCTCCTACAATGAGCAGTTCTTC. The rearrangement uses TRBV6-2 or TRBV6-3 and TRBJ2-1, with D maybe TRBD2 (6 bases). V lost 4 bases to trimming and J lost 0 bases, with 7 bases between them. Per the germline V gene, CDR1 is MNHEY and CDR2 is SVGEGT. The CDR3 has 14 amino acids.

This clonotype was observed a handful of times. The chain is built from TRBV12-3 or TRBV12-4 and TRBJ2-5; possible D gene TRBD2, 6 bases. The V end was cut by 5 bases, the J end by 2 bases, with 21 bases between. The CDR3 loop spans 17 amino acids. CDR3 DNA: TGTGCCAGCAGTCCCCTCGGGCGGGGCTATTATCAAGAGACCCAGTACTTC. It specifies CASSPLGRGYYQETQYF.

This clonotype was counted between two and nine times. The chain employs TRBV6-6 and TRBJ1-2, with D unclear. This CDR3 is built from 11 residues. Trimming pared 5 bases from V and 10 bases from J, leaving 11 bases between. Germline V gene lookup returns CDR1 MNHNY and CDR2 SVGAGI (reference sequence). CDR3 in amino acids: CASSMTGTYTF. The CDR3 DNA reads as TGTGCCAGCAGTATGACCGGCACCTACACCTTC.

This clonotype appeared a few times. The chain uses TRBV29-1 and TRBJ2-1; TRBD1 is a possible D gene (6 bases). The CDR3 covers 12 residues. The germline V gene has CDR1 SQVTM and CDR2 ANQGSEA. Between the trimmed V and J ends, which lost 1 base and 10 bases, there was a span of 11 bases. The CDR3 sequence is CSVEGPGAEQFF. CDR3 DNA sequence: TGCAGCGTTGAAGGTCCAGGGGCAGAGCAGTTCTTC.

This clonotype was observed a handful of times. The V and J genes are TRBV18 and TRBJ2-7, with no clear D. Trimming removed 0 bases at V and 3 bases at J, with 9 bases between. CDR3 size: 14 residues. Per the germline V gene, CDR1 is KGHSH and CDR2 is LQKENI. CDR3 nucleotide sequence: TGTGCCAGCTCACCACCTCTTTCAAACTACGAGCAGTACTTC. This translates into CASSPPLSNYEQYF.

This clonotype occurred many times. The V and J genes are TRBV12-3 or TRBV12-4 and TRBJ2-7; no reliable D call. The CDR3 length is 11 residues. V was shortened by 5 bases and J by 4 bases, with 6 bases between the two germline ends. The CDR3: CASSEGYEQYV. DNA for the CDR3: TGTGCCAGCAGTGAAGGGTACGAGCAGTACGTC.